These T cell receptor beta chains were read from a single sample in a study of shared clonotypes between healthy human individuals. This table comes from immunoSEQ multiplex PCR, and its TCRdb copy is limited to in-frame clones, with some not included. The sample has 2,500,000 or so clones; under 95% are singletons. The sequencing input was naive CD4+ T cells from PBMCs. These receptors were collected from a man younger than 35 in good health. Some clones in this sample may be carry-over from other donors' samples. CDR3s include the opening cysteine and the closing phenylalanine or tryptophan. Fields, in order: J gene, V gene, D gene, clone size, CDR3 protein, CDR3 DNA. A D gene is named only where the DNA matches it firmly. Not every row has a clone size; where given, it reads once, few, many or a size class.

j_call: TRBJ1-1
v_call: TRBV9
d_call: TRBD1
clone_size: .
cdr3_aa: CASSATGGNTEAFF
cdr3_nt: TGTGCCAGCAGCGCCACAGGGGGGAACACTGAAGCTTTCTTT

j_call: TRBJ2-1
v_call: TRBV29-1
d_call: .
clone_size: .
cdr3_aa: CSVVLRPGNEQFF
cdr3_nt: TGTAGCGTTGTTTTACGGCCGGGAAATGAGCAGTTCTTC

j_call: TRBJ1-2
v_call: TRBV10-3
d_call: .
clone_size: .
cdr3_aa: CAISNTEVYGYTF
cdr3_nt: TGTGCCATCAGTAATACAGAAGTCTATGGCTACACCTTC

j_call: TRBJ1-2
v_call: TRBV28
d_call: TRBD1
clone_size: .
cdr3_aa: CASSLVGQGLSGYTF
cdr3_nt: TGTGCCAGCAGTTTGGTGGGACAGGGACTTTCTGGCTACACCTTC

j_call: TRBJ2-1
v_call: TRBV5-1
d_call: TRBD2
clone_size: .
cdr3_aa: CASSAPASGGYNEQFF
cdr3_nt: TGCGCCAGCAGCGCCCCAGCAAGCGGGGGATACAATGAGCAGTTCTTC

j_call: TRBJ2-1
v_call: TRBV6-1
d_call: TRBD1
clone_size: .
cdr3_aa: CASTRDRAGYNEQFF
cdr3_nt: TGTGCCAGCACCCGGGACAGGGCGGGTTACAATGAGCAGTTCTTC

j_call: TRBJ2-1
v_call: TRBV6-5
d_call: .
clone_size: once
cdr3_aa: CASSYQAGGNNEQFF
cdr3_nt: TGTGCCAGCAGTTACCAGGCCGGGGGCAACAATGAGCAGTTCTTC

j_call: TRBJ2-5
v_call: TRBV5-8
d_call: .
clone_size: .
cdr3_aa: CASRTKETQYF
cdr3_nt: TGTGCCAGCCGGACCAAAGAGACCCAGTACTTC

j_call: TRBJ2-7
v_call: TRBV18
d_call: TRBD2
clone_size: .
cdr3_aa: CASSATGLAGDEQYF
cdr3_nt: TGTGCCAGCTCGGCGACGGGACTAGCGGGAGACGAGCAGTACTTC

j_call: TRBJ1-4
v_call: TRBV5-1
d_call: TRBD1
clone_size: .
cdr3_aa: CASSLGQGYGNEKLFF
cdr3_nt: TGCGCCAGCAGCTTGGGACAGGGGTATGGTAATGAAAAACTGTTTTTT

j_call: TRBJ2-3
v_call: TRBV4-3
d_call: .
clone_size: .
cdr3_aa: CASSQARPGVFPDTQYF
cdr3_nt: TGCGCCAGCAGCCAAGCTCGTCCGGGAGTTTTTCCAGATACGCAGTATTTT

j_call: TRBJ2-6
v_call: TRBV7-9
d_call: .
clone_size: .
cdr3_aa: CASIVSGANVLTF
cdr3_nt: TGTGCCAGCATCGTTTCTGGGGCCAACGTCCTGACTTTC

j_call: TRBJ2-7
v_call: TRBV30
d_call: .
clone_size: .
cdr3_aa: CAWSVPPHRPEQYF
cdr3_nt: TGTGCCTGGAGTGTACCCCCCCATCGGCCCGAGCAGTACTTC

j_call: TRBJ2-5
v_call: TRBV9
d_call: .
clone_size: .
cdr3_aa: CASSVALHMEETQYF
cdr3_nt: TGTGCCAGCAGCGTAGCCCTCCATATGGAAGAGACCCAGTACTTC

j_call: TRBJ2-7
v_call: TRBV7-3
d_call: .
clone_size: .
cdr3_aa: CASSLGGGSYEQYF
cdr3_nt: TGTGCCAGCAGCTTAGGGGGTGGATCGTACGAGCAGTACTTC

j_call: TRBJ2-7
v_call: TRBV9
d_call: TRBD2
clone_size: .
cdr3_aa: CASSPRWGLAGSGEQYF
cdr3_nt: TGTGCCAGCAGCCCGCGCTGGGGACTAGCGGGATCGGGAGAGCAGTACTTC

j_call: TRBJ2-2
v_call: TRBV4-3
d_call: .
clone_size: .
cdr3_aa: CASSQKALGAVKLFF
cdr3_nt: TGCGCCAGCAGCCAAAAGGCTTTAGGTGCGGTTAAGCTGTTTTTT

j_call: TRBJ1-1
v_call: TRBV6-5
d_call: .
clone_size: .
cdr3_aa: CASSYFTGNTEAFF
cdr3_nt: TGTGCCAGCAGTTACTTCACAGGGAACACTGAAGCTTTCTTT

j_call: TRBJ2-7
v_call: TRBV27
d_call: TRBD1
clone_size: .
cdr3_aa: CASRALQGGLGEQYF
cdr3_nt: TGTGCCAGCAGGGCATTACAGGGGGGACTGGGCGAGCAGTACTTC

j_call: TRBJ2-3
v_call: TRBV19
d_call: TRBD1
clone_size: .
cdr3_aa: CATAGQATDTQYF
cdr3_nt: TGTGCCACCGCGGGACAGGCCACAGATACGCAGTATTTT

j_call: TRBJ2-7
v_call: TRBV28
d_call: .
clone_size: .
cdr3_aa: CASRDPTYEQYF
cdr3_nt: TGTGCCAGCAGGGACCCCACCTACGAGCAGTACTTC

j_call: TRBJ2-5
v_call: TRBV11-3
d_call: TRBD2
clone_size: .
cdr3_aa: CASSTGVKAGETQYF
cdr3_nt: TGTGCCAGCAGCACGGGGGTTAAAGCGGGGGAGACCCAGTACTTC

j_call: TRBJ1-2
v_call: TRBV6-5
d_call: .
clone_size: .
cdr3_aa: CASSYSGGNYGYTF
cdr3_nt: TGTGCCAGCAGTTACTCTGGGGGAAACTATGGCTACACCTTC

j_call: TRBJ1-5
v_call: TRBV19
d_call: .
clone_size: .
cdr3_aa: CASSTPPAGNQPQHF
cdr3_nt: TGTGCCAGTAGTACCCCCCCCGCCGGCAATCAGCCCCAGCATTTT

j_call: TRBJ2-1
v_call: TRBV11-1
d_call: .
clone_size: .
cdr3_aa: CASSLAGGYNEQFF
cdr3_nt: TGTGCCAGCAGCTTAGCAGGGGGGTACAATGAGCAGTTCTTC

j_call: TRBJ1-1
v_call: TRBV12-5
d_call: .
clone_size: once
cdr3_aa: CASGFGADTEAFF
cdr3_nt: TGTGCTAGTGGTTTTGGGGCGGACACTGAAGCTTTCTTT

j_call: TRBJ1-3
v_call: TRBV28
d_call: .
clone_size: .
cdr3_aa: CASSSGTAGGNTIYF
cdr3_nt: TGTGCCAGCAGTTCCGGAACGGCTGGTGGAAACACCATATATTTT

j_call: TRBJ1-3
v_call: TRBV5-5
d_call: .
clone_size: .
cdr3_aa: CASSRAGVSSGNTIYF
cdr3_nt: TGTGCCAGCAGCCGGGCCGGGGTGAGCTCTGGAAACACCATATATTTT

j_call: TRBJ2-7
v_call: TRBV6-5
d_call: .
clone_size: .
cdr3_aa: CASIDRGRSEQYF
cdr3_nt: TGTGCCAGCATCGATCGAGGGAGGAGCGAGCAGTACTTC

j_call: TRBJ2-1
v_call: TRBV28
d_call: .
clone_size: .
cdr3_aa: CASSTRSSGNEQFF
cdr3_nt: TGTGCCAGCAGTACGCGTAGTAGCGGCAATGAGCAGTTCTTC

j_call: TRBJ2-1
v_call: TRBV5-6
d_call: TRBD1
clone_size: .
cdr3_aa: CASSGMTGYYEQFF
cdr3_nt: TGTGCCAGCAGCGGGATGACAGGGTACTATGAGCAGTTCTTC

j_call: TRBJ2-7
v_call: TRBV5-1
d_call: .
clone_size: .
cdr3_aa: CASSLPRSYEQYF
cdr3_nt: TGCGCCAGCAGCTTACCTCGTTCCTACGAGCAGTACTTC

j_call: TRBJ2-3
v_call: TRBV5-1
d_call: .
clone_size: .
cdr3_aa: CASSAPQVPVTQYF
cdr3_nt: TGCGCCAGCAGCGCCCCACAGGTTCCCGTTACGCAGTATTTT

j_call: TRBJ2-1
v_call: TRBV5-4
d_call: .
clone_size: .
cdr3_aa: CASSLASGAATHNEQFF
cdr3_nt: TGTGCCAGCAGCTTGGCCAGTGGGGCAGCAACTCACAATGAGCAGTTCTTC

j_call: TRBJ2-2
v_call: TRBV7-3
d_call: TRBD2
clone_size: .
cdr3_aa: CASSQGGWTTKGELFF
cdr3_nt: TGTGCCAGCAGCCAGGGAGGGTGGACTACGAAGGGGGAGCTGTTTTTT

j_call: TRBJ2-7
v_call: TRBV30
d_call: TRBD1
clone_size: .
cdr3_aa: CAWRSGQDPYEQYF
cdr3_nt: TGTGCCTGGAGGTCGGGACAGGACCCCTACGAGCAGTACTTC

j_call: TRBJ2-1
v_call: TRBV9
d_call: TRBD2
clone_size: .
cdr3_aa: CASSSRLAGGPGEQFF
cdr3_nt: TGTGCCAGCAGCAGCCGACTGGCGGGAGGGCCGGGTGAGCAGTTCTTC

j_call: TRBJ1-4
v_call: TRBV5-1
d_call: TRBD1
clone_size: .
cdr3_aa: CASSPPGQSNEKLFF
cdr3_nt: TGCGCCAGCAGCCCACCGGGACAGTCTAATGAAAAACTGTTTTTT

j_call: TRBJ2-5
v_call: TRBV20-1
d_call: .
clone_size: .
cdr3_aa: CSARAEGTQYF
cdr3_nt: TGCAGTGCTAGAGCAGAAGGGACCCAGTACTTC

j_call: TRBJ1-2
v_call: TRBV5-4
d_call: .
clone_size: .
cdr3_aa: CASSLVRLEGGYTF
cdr3_nt: TGTGCCAGCAGCTTGGTACGGCTCGAGGGGGGCTACACCTTC

j_call: TRBJ2-3
v_call: TRBV29-1
d_call: .
clone_size: .
cdr3_aa: CSAGHRLHKDTQYF
cdr3_nt: TGCAGCGCTGGGCACCGACTCCACAAAGATACGCAGTATTTT

j_call: TRBJ2-2
v_call: TRBV12-5
d_call: TRBD2
clone_size: .
cdr3_aa: CASGPFGGREWGTGELFF
cdr3_nt: TGTGCTAGTGGTCCCTTCGGAGGGCGGGAGTGGGGCACCGGGGAGCTGTTTTTT

j_call: TRBJ2-1
v_call: TRBV5-1
d_call: TRBD1
clone_size: .
cdr3_aa: CASSLNGQAYNEQFF
cdr3_nt: TGCGCCAGCAGCCTGAATGGACAGGCCTACAATGAGCAGTTCTTC

j_call: TRBJ2-3
v_call: TRBV6-1
d_call: .
clone_size: .
cdr3_aa: CASSPTRQGTDTQYF
cdr3_nt: TGTGCCAGCAGCCCGACCCGACAGGGCACAGATACGCAGTATTTT

j_call: TRBJ2-5
v_call: TRBV18
d_call: TRBD1
clone_size: .
cdr3_aa: CASSPPGQGDDTLYF
cdr3_nt: TGTGCCAGCTCACCACCGGGACAGGGAGATGATACCCTGTACTTC

j_call: TRBJ2-3
v_call: TRBV7-3
d_call: .
clone_size: once
cdr3_aa: CASSLTSGQYTDTQYF
cdr3_nt: TGTGCCAGCAGCTTAACCTCCGGACAGTACACAGATACGCAGTATTTT

j_call: TRBJ2-7
v_call: TRBV10-3
d_call: TRBD2
clone_size: .
cdr3_aa: CAISTTTSGSYEQYF
cdr3_nt: TGTGCCATCAGTACAACGACTAGCGGGAGCTACGAGCAGTACTTC

j_call: TRBJ1-5
v_call: TRBV6-6
d_call: .
clone_size: .
cdr3_aa: CASSPGLGGGNQPQHF
cdr3_nt: TGTGCCAGCAGCCCCGGGCTGGGGGGGGGCAATCAGCCCCAGCATTTT

j_call: TRBJ1-1
v_call: TRBV9
d_call: .
clone_size: .
cdr3_aa: CASSSKAGEAFF
cdr3_nt: TGTGCCAGCAGCTCCAAAGCAGGTGAAGCTTTCTTT

j_call: TRBJ2-7
v_call: TRBV28
d_call: TRBD2
clone_size: .
cdr3_aa: CASSLAGGYEQYF
cdr3_nt: TGTGCCAGCAGTTTAGCGGGAGGATACGAGCAGTACTTC

j_call: TRBJ1-5
v_call: TRBV5-1
d_call: .
clone_size: few
cdr3_aa: CASSLRSNQPQHF
cdr3_nt: TGCGCCAGCAGCTTGCGGAGCAATCAGCCCCAGCATTTT

j_call: TRBJ2-5
v_call: TRBV19
d_call: .
clone_size: .
cdr3_aa: CASSIVHREETQYF
cdr3_nt: TGTGCCAGTAGTATAGTCCACAGGGAGGAGACCCAGTACTTC

j_call: TRBJ1-1
v_call: TRBV2
d_call: TRBD1
clone_size: .
cdr3_aa: CASSTETGETEAFF
cdr3_nt: TGTGCCAGCAGTACGGAGACAGGGGAAACTGAAGCTTTCTTT

j_call: TRBJ1-1
v_call: TRBV7-2
d_call: .
clone_size: few
cdr3_aa: CASSLTNTEAFF
cdr3_nt: TGTGCCAGCAGCTTAACGAACACTGAAGCTTTCTTT

j_call: TRBJ2-7
v_call: TRBV6-5
d_call: .
clone_size: .
cdr3_aa: CASSYGGAPNPYEQYF
cdr3_nt: TGTGCCAGCAGTTACGGAGGGGCCCCAAACCCCTACGAGCAGTACTTC

j_call: TRBJ1-3
v_call: TRBV7-9
d_call: .
clone_size: .
cdr3_aa: CASSLGELGNTIYF
cdr3_nt: TGTGCCAGCAGCTTAGGGGAGCTGGGGAACACCATATATTTT

j_call: TRBJ2-1
v_call: TRBV30
d_call: TRBD1
clone_size: .
cdr3_aa: CALNRDRGFNEQFF
cdr3_nt: TGTGCCTTAAACCGGGACAGGGGATTCAATGAGCAGTTCTTC

j_call: TRBJ2-7
v_call: TRBV7-2
d_call: .
clone_size: .
cdr3_aa: CASNGGEGFEQYF
cdr3_nt: TGTGCCAGCAACGGCGGCGAAGGTTTCGAGCAGTACTTC

j_call: TRBJ2-2
v_call: TRBV11-1
d_call: TRBD1
clone_size: .
cdr3_aa: CASSSRPGTDTGELFF
cdr3_nt: TGTGCCAGCAGCTCCCGCCCCGGGACAGACACCGGGGAGCTGTTTTTT